A selection of T cell receptor beta chains follows, all from one sample in a study of blood T cell repertoires in COVID-19. Libraries were prepared by immunoSEQ multiplex PCR; TCRdb keeps only in-frame clonotypes and omits some of them. Of over 200,000 clones in the sample, roughly 84% are singletons; the top ten hold approximately 6.5%. Input material: PBMCs or T cells enriched from blood (not recorded which). These receptors originate from a woman between 40 and 50 years old who had recovered from COVID-19. Both conserved end residues are part of each CDR3. D genes are given only for firm matches. Rows give clone size only sometimes, using once, few, many, or a class for an expanded clone.

D,J,size,V,CDR3,DNA
.,TRBJ1-5,.,TRBV4-1,CASSQPRSLGQPQHF,TGCGCCAGCAGCCAACCTAGGAGCCTCGGGCAGCCCCAGCATTTT
TRBD1,TRBJ1-3,few,TRBV15,CATSRDLGGQNTIYF,TGTGCCACCAGCAGAGATCTAGGGGGCCAAAACACCATATATTTT
.,TRBJ1-2,.,TRBV18,CASSPGGGHGYTF,TGTGCCAGCTCACCAGGGGGAGGCCATGGCTACACCTTC
TRBD1,TRBJ1-2,.,TRBV24-1,CATSTGDGYTF,TGTGCCACCAGCACAGGGGACGGCTACACCTTC
.,TRBJ2-5,.,TRBV7-2,CASSLGGTQGGTQYF,TGTGCCAGCAGCTTAGGAGGAACCCAGGGAGGGACCCAGTACTTC
.,TRBJ1-5,.,TRBV12-3/TRBV12-4,CASSYTGGEPQHF,TGTGCCAGCAGTTATACTGGCGGGGAGCCCCAGCATTTT
TRBD1,TRBJ1-2,.,TRBV6-5,CASSRRTGGFFGYTF,TGTGCCAGCAGTCGCCGGACAGGGGGCTTCTTTGGCTACACCTTC
.,TRBJ2-5,.,TRBV7-9,CASSPRGLGETQYF,TGTGCCAGCAGCCCCCGGGGGTTGGGGGAGACCCAGTACTTC
.,TRBJ2-5,.,TRBV3-1/TRBV3-2,CASSQEMTGRETQYF,TGTGCCAGCAGCCAAGAGATGACAGGGAGGGAGACCCAGTACTTC
.,TRBJ1-2,.,TRBV27,CASRPLGGRLGYTF,TGTGCCAGCAGACCTCTTGGGGGCCGCCTTGGCTACACCTTC
.,TRBJ2-2,.,TRBV25-1,CASSDRGAWVTGELFF,TGTGCCAGCTCCGACCGGGGGGCGTGGGTGACCGGGGAGCTGTTTTTT
TRBD2,TRBJ2-7,.,TRBV28,CASSLRLGLAAHLGSEQYF,TGTGCCAGCAGTTTAAGATTGGGACTAGCGGCCCACCTAGGATCCGAGCAGTACTTC
.,TRBJ1-1,.,TRBV2,CASGTSAEAFF,TGTGCCAGCGGGACATCAGCTGAAGCTTTCTTT
TRBD2,TRBJ2-7,.,TRBV18,CASSPSSGMDEQYF,TGTGCCAGCTCACCGTCTAGCGGGATGGACGAGCAGTACTTC
TRBD2,TRBJ2-3,.,TRBV5-1,CASSWTTSGTDTQYF,TGCGCCAGCAGCTGGACAACTAGCGGCACAGATACGCAGTATTTT
.,TRBJ2-3,.,TRBV20-1,CSARLANTQYF,TGCAGTGCTAGACTAGCGAATACGCAGTATTTT
TRBD1,TRBJ2-3,.,TRBV9,CASSVRQGQDTQYF,TGTGCCAGCAGCGTTCGACAGGGTCAAGATACGCAGTATTTT
.,TRBJ1-5,.,TRBV11-2,CASSPGTPGGYQPQHF,TGTGCCAGCAGCCCCGGGACTCCTGGTGGATATCAGCCCCAGCATTTT
TRBD2,TRBJ2-1,once,TRBV18,CASSGTRDNEQFF,TGTGCCAGCTCAGGGACTAGAGACAATGAGCAGTTCTTC
.,TRBJ1-2,.,TRBV18,CASSPRAGNYGYTF,TGTGCCAGCTCACCACGGGCGGGGAACTATGGCTACACCTTC